The rows below give T cell receptor beta chains drawn from one sample of a study of T cells in localized non-small cell lung cancer. This table comes from immunoSEQ multiplex PCR, and its TCRdb copy is limited to in-frame clones, with some not included. The table lists approximately 2,200 clones, 30% to 45% of them singletons. The sequenced sample was normal lung tissue next to the tumor, obtained before any cancer treatment. Receptors originate from a female donor older than 55 with stage I squamous cell lung carcinoma. Both conserved end residues are part of each CDR3. D genes are given only for firm matches. Rows may omit the clone size; those that give it use once, few, many or a size class.

V	size	D	J	CDR3	DNA
TRBV19	few	.	TRBJ2-7	CASRPAGLPPNEQYF	TGTGCCAGTAGGCCGGCCGGGCTACCTCCCAACGAGCAGTACTTC
TRBV29-1	.	.	TRBJ2-3	CSVKDGQWTASTDTQYF	TGCAGCGTTAAGGATGGGCAATGGACAGCTAGCACAGATACGCAGTATTTT
TRBV28	few	.	TRBJ2-2	CASNYPRAQPRAGELFF	TGTGCCAGCAATTACCCCCGGGCACAGCCTCGCGCCGGGGAGCTGTTTTTT
TRBV11-3	medium-sized	.	TRBJ2-7	CASSLEVGGTYEQYF	TGTGCCAGCAGCTTGGAAGTGGGTGGCACCTACGAGCAGTACTTC
TRBV30	.	TRBD1	TRBJ1-4	CAWSGLTGVRLFF	TGTGCCTGGAGTGGACTTACAGGGGTAAGACTGTTTTTT
TRBV28	.	.	TRBJ1-3	CASSSGATGNTIYF	TGTGCCAGCAGCTCAGGGGCTACCGGAAACACCATATATTTT
TRBV29-1	once	.	TRBJ2-6	CSVEPGYGANVLTF	TGCAGCGTTGAACCCGGGTACGGGGCCAACGTCCTGACTTTC
TRBV28	.	.	TRBJ2-2	CASRLPSVGNTGELFF	TGTGCCAGCAGGCTCCCATCGGTGGGGAACACCGGGGAGCTGTTTTTT
TRBV6-8	large	TRBD1	TRBJ1-1	CASSYKGADTEAFF	TGTGCCAGCAGTTACAAGGGGGCCGACACTGAAGCTTTCTTT
TRBV18	.	.	TRBJ1-6	CASSGGSGPLHF	TGTGCCAGCTCAGGAGGATCCGGACCCCTCCACTTT
TRBV6-8	.	TRBD1	TRBJ2-4	CASSPPGTGGEYF	TGTGCCAGCAGTCCTCCCGGGACAGGGGGAGAGTACTTC
TRBV27	few	.	TRBJ2-4	CASSLVGPGNIQYF	TGTGCCAGCAGTTTGGTAGGACCCGGGAACATTCAGTACTTC
TRBV29-1	.	TRBD1	TRBJ2-7	CSALGQGPYEQYF	TGCAGCGCCCTAGGACAGGGGCCCTACGAGCAGTACTTC
TRBV11-3	medium-sized	.	TRBJ1-5	CASSLVGPRSQPQHF	TGTGCCAGCAGCTTGGTGGGGCCCCGATCTCAGCCCCAGCATTTT
TRBV19	.	.	TRBJ2-1	CASNWAPAHNEQFF	TGTGCCAGTAACTGGGCCCCGGCCCACAATGAGCAGTTCTTC
TRBV6-8	few	.	TRBJ1-6	CASSYSVQGRSPLHF	TGTGCCAGCAGTTACTCGGTCCAGGGTCGATCACCCCTCCACTTT
TRBV19	.	TRBD1	TRBJ2-1	CASTGTGAFNEQFF	TGTGCCAGTACCGGGACAGGGGCGTTCAATGAGCAGTTCTTC
TRBV6-7	.	TRBD1	TRBJ1-1	CASRQGTEAFF	TGTGCCAGCCGACAGGGGACTGAAGCTTTCTTT
TRBV6-8	.	.	TRBJ1-4	CASSATTVEKLFF	TGTGCCAGCAGTGCAACAACGGTTGAAAAACTGTTTTTT
TRBV11-3	few	TRBD1	TRBJ2-3	CASSLGQISTDTQYF	TGTGCCAGCAGCTTGGGACAGATTAGCACAGATACGCAGTATTTT
TRBV28	.	.	TRBJ2-7	CASSLLGAVSYEQYF	TGTGCCAGCAGTCTCCTAGGAGCTGTAAGCTACGAGCAGTACTTC
TRBV9	.	.	TRBJ2-1	CASSLSWDEQFF	TGTGCCAGCAGTCTGTCGTGGGATGAGCAGTTCTTC
TRBV28	.	.	TRBJ2-6	CASSEQGTGANVLTF	TGTGCCAGCAGTGAACAGGGAACTGGGGCCAACGTCCTGACTTTC
TRBV29-1	.	TRBD2	TRBJ2-2	CSVYERGVTGELFF	TGCAGCGTTTACGAGCGGGGGGTCACCGGGGAGCTGTTTTTT
TRBV19	.	TRBD2	TRBJ2-5	CASSTSGSSETQYF	TGTGCCAGTAGTACTAGCGGGAGTTCGGAGACCCAGTACTTC
TRBV28	.	.	TRBJ1-3	CASSLVGGYTIYF	TGTGCCAGCAGTTTGGTGGGTGGATACACCATATATTTT
TRBV14	.	.	TRBJ1-3	CASSPASGNTIYF	TGTGCCAGCAGCCCCGCCTCTGGAAACACCATATATTTT
TRBV6-8	.	TRBD2	TRBJ2-3	CASSESSGSVDTQYF	TGTGCCAGCAGTGAGTCTAGCGGGAGTGTAGATACGCAGTATTTT
TRBV28	.	.	TRBJ1-4	CASFGSPNEKLFF	TGTGCCAGCTTCGGGAGCCCTAATGAAAAACTGTTTTTT
TRBV7-2	large	.	TRBJ1-1	CASSQTWDTEAFF	TGTGCCAGCAGCCAAACGTGGGACACTGAAGCTTTCTTT
TRBV28	.	TRBD1	TRBJ1-5	CASVRTGYRDQPQHF	TGTGCCAGCGTCAGGACAGGGTATAGGGATCAGCCCCAGCATTTT
TRBV4-1	.	.	TRBJ2-4	CASSQVTDPLAKNIQYF	TGCGCCAGCAGCCAAGTTACAGACCCTCTAGCCAAAAACATTCAGTACTTC
TRBV5-1	.	.	TRBJ1-4	CASSLGSTGNEKLFF	TGCGCCAGCAGCTTGGGGTCTACAGGGAATGAAAAACTGTTTTTT
TRBV1	few	.	TRBJ2-3	CASSQDRDRDTQYF	TGCGCCAGCAGCCAGGACAGGGATAGGGATACGCAGTATTTT
TRBV28	.	.	TRBJ1-1	CASSFGPAVGTEAFF	TGTGCCAGCAGTTTTGGGCCAGCTGTTGGCACTGAAGCTTTCTTT
TRBV19	.	.	TRBJ2-5	CASNQGLEETQYF	TGTGCCAGTAATCAGGGACTGGAGGAGACCCAGTACTTC
TRBV11-3	few	.	TRBJ2-3	CASSYEGWRRDTQYF	TGTGCCAGCAGCTACGAAGGGTGGAGGCGGGATACGCAGTATTTT
TRBV9	.	.	TRBJ2-3	CASSVGGTDTQYF	TGTGCCAGCAGCGTAGGAGGCACAGATACGCAGTATTTT
TRBV11-3	medium-sized	TRBD1	TRBJ1-4	CASSGTDPPYEKLFF	TGTGCCAGCAGCGGGACAGATCCGCCTTATGAAAAACTGTTTTTT
TRBV4-1	few	TRBD1	TRBJ1-4	CASSHGTGEGVEKLFF	TGCGCCAGCAGCCACGGGACAGGGGAAGGTGTAGAAAAACTGTTTTTT
TRBV14	.	.	TRBJ2-7	CASSQARVGEQYF	TGTGCCAGCAGCCAAGCCAGGGTGGGGGAGCAGTACTTC
TRBV18	.	TRBD1	TRBJ2-2	CASSPGQGASDTGELFF	TGTGCCAGCTCACCAGGACAGGGGGCGTCGGACACCGGGGAGCTGTTTTTT
TRBV15	.	TRBD1	TRBJ1-1	CATSTRQGRTEAFF	TGTGCCACCAGCACACGACAGGGCCGAACTGAAGCTTTCTTT
TRBV18	few	.	TRBJ2-1	CASSPGRGEQFF	TGTGCCAGCTCACCCGGGCGAGGAGAGCAGTTCTTC
TRBV11-3	few	TRBD2	TRBJ2-5	CASSPGLAGGETQYF	TGTGCCAGCAGCCCCGGACTAGCGGGGGGGGAGACCCAGTACTTC
TRBV19	few	.	TRBJ2-7	CASSPSRGEQYF	TGTGCCAGTAGTCCCTCTAGGGGAGAGCAGTACTTC
TRBV29-1	large	TRBD1	TRBJ2-7	CSVEVGDRDEQYF	TGCAGCGTTGAAGTCGGGGACAGGGACGAGCAGTACTTC
TRBV28	.	.	TRBJ1-2	CASSLVLGMRGYTF	TGTGCCAGCAGTTTGGTTTTGGGGATGAGGGGCTACACCTTC
TRBV19	few	TRBD1	TRBJ1-5	CASSRGTGAYQPQHF	TGTGCCAGTAGTAGGGGGACAGGGGCATACCAGCCCCAGCATTTT
TRBV6-8	few	.	TRBJ2-1	CASSYKGSAGEQFF	TGTGCCAGCAGTTACAAGGGTTCGGCGGGTGAGCAGTTCTTC
TRBV6-8	.	.	TRBJ1-1	CASSYTGRGTEAFF	TGTGCCAGCAGTTACACAGGACGGGGCACTGAAGCTTTCTTT
TRBV12-2	medium-sized	.	TRBJ2-5	CASLSGGRRQETQYF	TGTGCCAGTCTCTCGGGGGGGAGGCGACAAGAGACCCAGTACTTC
TRBV6-8	few	.	TRBJ1-4	CASNRPFPNEKLFF	TGTGCCAGTAACCGCCCCTTTCCTAATGAAAAACTGTTTTTT
TRBV11-3	few	TRBD1	TRBJ2-1	CASSFPGQANNEQFF	TGTGCCAGCAGTTTTCCGGGACAGGCGAACAATGAGCAGTTCTTC
TRBV5-1	.	.	TRBJ2-2	CASSLAPNTGELFF	TGCGCCAGCAGCTTGGCACCGAACACCGGGGAGCTGTTTTTT
TRBV2	.	TRBD1	TRBJ1-1	CASQTGPTEAFF	TGTGCCAGCCAGACAGGGCCCACTGAAGCTTTCTTT
TRBV6-7	.	.	TRBJ1-5	CASSEHGIYSNQPQHF	TGTGCCAGCAGTGAGCACGGGATTTATAGCAATCAGCCCCAGCATTTT
TRBV19	.	.	TRBJ1-1	CASSTLAGSQAFF	TGTGCCAGTAGTACGTTAGCGGGTTCACAAGCTTTCTTT
TRBV9	few	.	TRBJ1-1	CASSMLGLQNTEAFF	TGTGCCAGCAGCATGTTGGGACTGCAGAACACTGAAGCTTTCTTT
TRBV6-8	.	.	TRBJ2-7	CASSLASGRDEQYF	TGTGCCAGCAGTTTGGCCAGCGGTCGGGACGAGCAGTACTTC